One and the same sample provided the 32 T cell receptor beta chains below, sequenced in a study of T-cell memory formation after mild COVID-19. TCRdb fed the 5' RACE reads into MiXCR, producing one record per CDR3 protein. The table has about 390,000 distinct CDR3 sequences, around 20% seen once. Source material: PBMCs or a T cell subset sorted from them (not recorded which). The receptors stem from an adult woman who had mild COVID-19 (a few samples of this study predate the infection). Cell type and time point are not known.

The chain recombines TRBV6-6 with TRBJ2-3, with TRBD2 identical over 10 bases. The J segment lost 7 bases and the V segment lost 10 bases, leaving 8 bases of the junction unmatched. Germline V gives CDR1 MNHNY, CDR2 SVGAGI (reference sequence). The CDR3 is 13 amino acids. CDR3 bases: TGTGCCACCCGGACTAGCGGATGGTATACGCAGTATTTT. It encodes CATRTSGWYTQYF.

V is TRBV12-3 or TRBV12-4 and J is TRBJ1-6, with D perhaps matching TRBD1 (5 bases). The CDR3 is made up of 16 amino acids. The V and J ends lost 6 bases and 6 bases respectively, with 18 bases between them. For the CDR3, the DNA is TGTGCCAGCAGATCCGGTTCAGGGTTAGGTAATTCACCCCTCCACTTT. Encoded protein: CASRSGSGLGNSPLHF.

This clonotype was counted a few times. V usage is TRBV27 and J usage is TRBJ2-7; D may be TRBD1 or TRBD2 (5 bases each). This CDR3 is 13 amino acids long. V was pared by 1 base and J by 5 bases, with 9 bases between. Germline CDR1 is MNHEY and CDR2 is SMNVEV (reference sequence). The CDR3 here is CASSLFRGDEQYF. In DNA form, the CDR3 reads TGTGCCAGCAGTTTATTCCGAGGGGACGAGCAGTACTTC.

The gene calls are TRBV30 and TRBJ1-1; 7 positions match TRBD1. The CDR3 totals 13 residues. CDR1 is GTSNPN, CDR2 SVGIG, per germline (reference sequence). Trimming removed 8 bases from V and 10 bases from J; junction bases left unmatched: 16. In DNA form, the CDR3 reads TGTGCCCAGACCGCACAGGGGAGCGAAATAGCTTTCTTT. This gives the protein CAQTAQGSEIAFF.

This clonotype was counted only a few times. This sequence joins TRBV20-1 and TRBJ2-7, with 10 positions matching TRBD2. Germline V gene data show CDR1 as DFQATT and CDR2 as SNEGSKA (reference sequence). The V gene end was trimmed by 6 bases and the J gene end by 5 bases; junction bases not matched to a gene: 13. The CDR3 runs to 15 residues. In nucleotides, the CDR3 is TGCAGTGCCCATCTTAGCGGGAGGCTGAACCACGAGCAGTACTTC. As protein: CSAHLSGRLNHEQYF.

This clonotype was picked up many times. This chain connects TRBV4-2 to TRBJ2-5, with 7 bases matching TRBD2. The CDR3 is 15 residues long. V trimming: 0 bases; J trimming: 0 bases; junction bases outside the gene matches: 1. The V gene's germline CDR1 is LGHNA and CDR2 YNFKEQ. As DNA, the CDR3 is TGTGCCAGCAGCCAAGAGCGGGGGAACCAAGAGACCCAGTACTTC. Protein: CASSQERGNQETQYF.

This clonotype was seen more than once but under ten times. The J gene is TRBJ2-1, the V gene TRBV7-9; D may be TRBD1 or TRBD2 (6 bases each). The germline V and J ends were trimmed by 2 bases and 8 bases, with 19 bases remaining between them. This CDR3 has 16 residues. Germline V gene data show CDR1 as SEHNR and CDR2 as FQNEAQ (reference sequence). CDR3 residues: CASSLILTGAGHEQFF. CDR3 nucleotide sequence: TGTGCCAGCAGCTTAATCCTGACAGGCGCGGGGCATGAGCAGTTCTTC.

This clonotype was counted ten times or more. CDR3 DNA sequence: TGTGCCACGATAGACAGGGTAGGATCCTACAATGAGCAGTTCTTC. Protein product: CATIDRVGSYNEQFF. The chain combines TRBV10-3 with TRBJ2-1, with 7 nucleotides matching TRBD1. With 10 bases clipped from V and 1 base from J, the junction kept 10 bases outside the gene matches. This CDR3 is 15 amino acids long. CDR1 ENHRY and CDR2 SYGVKD come from the germline V gene.

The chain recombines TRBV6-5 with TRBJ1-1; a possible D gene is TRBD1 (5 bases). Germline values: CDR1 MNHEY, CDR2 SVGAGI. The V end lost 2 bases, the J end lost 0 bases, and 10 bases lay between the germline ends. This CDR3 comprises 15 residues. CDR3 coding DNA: TGTGCCAGCAGTTACCAAGGCAGGGTGAACACTGAAGCTTTCTTT. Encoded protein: CASSYQGRVNTEAFF.

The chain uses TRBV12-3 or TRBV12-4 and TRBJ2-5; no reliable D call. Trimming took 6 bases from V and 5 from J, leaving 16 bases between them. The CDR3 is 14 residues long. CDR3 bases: TGTGCCAGCAGGACTGACGCCGCGTCGGAGACCCAGTACTTC. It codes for CASRTDAASETQYF.

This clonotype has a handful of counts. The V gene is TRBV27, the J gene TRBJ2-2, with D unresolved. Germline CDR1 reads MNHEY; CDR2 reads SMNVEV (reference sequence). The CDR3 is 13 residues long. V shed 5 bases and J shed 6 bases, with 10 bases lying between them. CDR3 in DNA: TGTGCCAGCAGTATCCTTCTATCCGGGGAGCTGTTTTTT. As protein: CASSILLSGELFF.

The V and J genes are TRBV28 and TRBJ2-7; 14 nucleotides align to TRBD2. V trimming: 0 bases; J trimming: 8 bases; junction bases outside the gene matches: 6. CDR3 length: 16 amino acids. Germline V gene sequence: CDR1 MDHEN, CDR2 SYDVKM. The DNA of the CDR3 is TGTGCCAGCAGTTTATGGGAGGGACTAGCGGGAGTCCAGCAGTACTTC. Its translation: CASSLWEGLAGVQQYF.

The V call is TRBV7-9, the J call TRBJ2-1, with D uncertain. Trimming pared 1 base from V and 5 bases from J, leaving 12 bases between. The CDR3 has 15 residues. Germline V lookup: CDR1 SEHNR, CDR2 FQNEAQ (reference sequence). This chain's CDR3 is CASSLELALNNEQFF. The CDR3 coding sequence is TGTGCCAGCAGCTTAGAACTCGCCTTAAACAATGAGCAGTTCTTC.

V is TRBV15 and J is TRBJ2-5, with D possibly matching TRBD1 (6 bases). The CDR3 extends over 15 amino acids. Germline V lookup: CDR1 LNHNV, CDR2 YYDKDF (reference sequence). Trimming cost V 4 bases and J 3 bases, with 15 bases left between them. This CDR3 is CATSIRTVLKETQYF. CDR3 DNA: TGTGCCACCAGCATTCGGACAGTTTTAAAAGAGACCCAGTACTTC.

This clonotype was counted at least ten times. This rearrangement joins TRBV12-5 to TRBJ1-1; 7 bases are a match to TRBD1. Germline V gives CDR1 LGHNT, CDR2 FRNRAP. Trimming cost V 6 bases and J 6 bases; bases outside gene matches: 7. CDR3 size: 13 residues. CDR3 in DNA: TGTGCTAGTGGCCTGACAGGGCAGGCTGAAGCTTTCTTT. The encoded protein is CASGLTGQAEAFF.

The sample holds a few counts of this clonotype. In DNA form, the CDR3 reads TGCGCCAGCAGCTTGGTGGGACAAGAGAATGAAAAACTGTTTTTT. This codes for CASSLVGQENEKLFF. V and J are TRBV5-1 and TRBJ1-4, with D possibly matching TRBD1 (6 bases). CDR1 and CDR2 (germline): SGHRS, YFSETQ. The CDR3 is made up of 15 amino acids. V lost 0 bases to trimming and J lost 5 bases, with 11 bases between them.

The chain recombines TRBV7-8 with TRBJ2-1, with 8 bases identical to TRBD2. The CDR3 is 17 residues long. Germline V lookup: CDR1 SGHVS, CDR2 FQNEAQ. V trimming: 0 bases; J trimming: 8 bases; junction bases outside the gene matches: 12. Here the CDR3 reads CASSLATAAGARHEQFF. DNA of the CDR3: TGTGCCAGCAGCTTAGCAACCGCAGCGGGAGCCCGACATGAGCAGTTCTTC.

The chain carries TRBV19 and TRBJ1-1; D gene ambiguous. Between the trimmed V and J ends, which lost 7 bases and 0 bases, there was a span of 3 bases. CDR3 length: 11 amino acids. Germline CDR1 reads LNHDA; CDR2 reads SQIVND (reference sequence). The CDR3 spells CASKLNTEAFF. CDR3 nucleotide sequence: TGTGCCAGTAAGTTGAACACTGAAGCTTTCTTT.

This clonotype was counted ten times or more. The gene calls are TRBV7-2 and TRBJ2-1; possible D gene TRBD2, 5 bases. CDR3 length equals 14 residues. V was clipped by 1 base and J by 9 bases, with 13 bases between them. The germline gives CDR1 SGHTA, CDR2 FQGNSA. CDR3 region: CASSLVGSAGEQFF. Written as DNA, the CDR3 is TGTGCCAGCAGCTTAGTGGGGAGCGCCGGTGAGCAGTTCTTC. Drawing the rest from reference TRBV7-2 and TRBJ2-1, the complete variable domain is GAGVSQSPSNKVTEKGKDVELRCDPISGHTALYWYRQSLGQGLEFLIYFQGNSAPDKSGLPSDRFSAERTGGSVSTLTIQRTQQEDSAVYLCASSLVGSAGEQFFGPGTRLTVL.

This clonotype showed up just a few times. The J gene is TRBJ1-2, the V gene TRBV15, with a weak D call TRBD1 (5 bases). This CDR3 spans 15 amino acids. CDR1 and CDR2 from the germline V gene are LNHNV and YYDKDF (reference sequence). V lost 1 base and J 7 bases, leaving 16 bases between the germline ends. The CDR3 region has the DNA TGTGCCACCAGCAGAGGTCTAGCCACGGGGGGTGGCTACACCTTC. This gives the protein CATSRGLATGGGYTF.

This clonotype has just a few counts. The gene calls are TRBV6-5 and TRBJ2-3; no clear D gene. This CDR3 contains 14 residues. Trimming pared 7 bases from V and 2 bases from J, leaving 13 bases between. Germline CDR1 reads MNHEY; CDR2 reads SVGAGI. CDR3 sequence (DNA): TGTGCCAGCACTACTGGAGACCTCACAGATACGCAGTATTTT. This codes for CASTTGDLTDTQYF.

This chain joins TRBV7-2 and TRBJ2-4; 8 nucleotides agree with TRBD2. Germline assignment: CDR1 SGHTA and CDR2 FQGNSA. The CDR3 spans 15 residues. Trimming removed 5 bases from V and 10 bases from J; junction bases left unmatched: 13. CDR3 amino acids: CASSRMGGGLGIQYF. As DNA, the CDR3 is TGTGCCAGCAGCAGAATGGGCGGGGGACTAGGGATTCAGTACTTC.

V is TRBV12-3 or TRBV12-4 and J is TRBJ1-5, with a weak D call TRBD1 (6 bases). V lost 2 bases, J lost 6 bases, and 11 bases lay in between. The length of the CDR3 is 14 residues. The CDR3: CASSLQGKLQPQHF. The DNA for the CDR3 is TGTGCCAGCAGTTTACAGGGGAAGCTTCAGCCCCAGCATTTT.

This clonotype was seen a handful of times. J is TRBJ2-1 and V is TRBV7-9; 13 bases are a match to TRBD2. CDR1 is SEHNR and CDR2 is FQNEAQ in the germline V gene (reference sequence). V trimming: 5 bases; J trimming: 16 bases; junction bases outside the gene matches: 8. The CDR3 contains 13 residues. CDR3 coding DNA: TGTGCCAGCAGCGAAAGACTAGCGGGGGGCGTCTTCTTC. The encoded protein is CASSERLAGGVFF.

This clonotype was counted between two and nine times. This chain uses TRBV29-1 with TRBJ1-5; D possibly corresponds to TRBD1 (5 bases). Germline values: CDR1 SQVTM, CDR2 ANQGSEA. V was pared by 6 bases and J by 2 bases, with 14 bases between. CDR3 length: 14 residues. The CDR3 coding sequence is TGCAGCGTACGAGCGGGGGGTGGCAATCAGCCCCAGCATTTT. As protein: CSVRAGGGNQPQHF.

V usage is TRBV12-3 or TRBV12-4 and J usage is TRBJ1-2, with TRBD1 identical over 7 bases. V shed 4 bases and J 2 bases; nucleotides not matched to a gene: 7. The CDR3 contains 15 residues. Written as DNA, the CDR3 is TGTGCCAGCAGTTCCCGGGACAGCAAAAACTATGGCTACACCTTC. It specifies CASSSRDSKNYGYTF.

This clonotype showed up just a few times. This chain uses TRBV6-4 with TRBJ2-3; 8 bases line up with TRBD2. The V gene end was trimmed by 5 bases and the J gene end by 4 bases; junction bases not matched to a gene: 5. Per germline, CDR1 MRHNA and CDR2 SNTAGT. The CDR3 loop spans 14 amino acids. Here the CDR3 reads CASSREGGADTQYF. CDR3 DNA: TGTGCCAGCAGTCGGGAGGGCGGCGCAGATACGCAGTATTTT.

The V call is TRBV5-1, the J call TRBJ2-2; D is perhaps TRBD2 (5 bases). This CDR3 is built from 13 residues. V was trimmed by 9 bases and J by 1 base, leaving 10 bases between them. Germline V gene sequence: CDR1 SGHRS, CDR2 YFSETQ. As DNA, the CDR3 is TGCGCCACCAATGCGGGGAACACCGGGGAGCTGTTTTTT. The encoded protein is CATNAGNTGELFF.

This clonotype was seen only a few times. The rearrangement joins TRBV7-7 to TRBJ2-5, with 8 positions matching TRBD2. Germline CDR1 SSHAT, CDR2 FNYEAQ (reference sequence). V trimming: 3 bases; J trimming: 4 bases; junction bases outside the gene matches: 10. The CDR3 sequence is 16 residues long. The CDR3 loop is CASSFIRGGASETQYF. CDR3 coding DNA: TGTGCCAGCAGCTTCATCCGGGGGGGCGCTTCAGAGACCCAGTACTTC.

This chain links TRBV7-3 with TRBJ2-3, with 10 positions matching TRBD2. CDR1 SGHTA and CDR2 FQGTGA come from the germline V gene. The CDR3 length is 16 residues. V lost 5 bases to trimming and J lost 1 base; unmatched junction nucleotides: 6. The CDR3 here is CASSPIAGGRTDTQYF. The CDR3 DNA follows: TGTGCCAGCAGCCCAATAGCGGGGGGACGCACAGATACGCAGTATTTT. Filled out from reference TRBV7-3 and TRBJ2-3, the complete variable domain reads GAGVSQTPSNKVTEKGKYVELRCDPISGHTALYWYRQSLGQGPEFLIYFQGTGAADDSGLPNDRFFAVRPEGSVSTLKIQRTERGDSAVYLCASSPIAGGRTDTQYFGPGTRLTVL.

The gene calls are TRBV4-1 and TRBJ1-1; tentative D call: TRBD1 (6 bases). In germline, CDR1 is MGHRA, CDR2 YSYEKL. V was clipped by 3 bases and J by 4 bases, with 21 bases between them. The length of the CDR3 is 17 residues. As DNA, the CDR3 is TGCGCCAGCAGCCAGGGGTGGACAGCCTTACTTTTCACTGAAGCTTTCTTT. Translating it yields CASSQGWTALLFTEAFF.

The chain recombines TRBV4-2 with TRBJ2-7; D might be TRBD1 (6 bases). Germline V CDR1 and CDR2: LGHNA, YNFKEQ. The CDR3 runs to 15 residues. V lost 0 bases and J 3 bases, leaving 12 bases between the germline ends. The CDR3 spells CASSQDQDRLYEQYF. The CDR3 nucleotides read TGTGCCAGCAGCCAAGATCAGGACAGACTCTACGAGCAGTACTTC.